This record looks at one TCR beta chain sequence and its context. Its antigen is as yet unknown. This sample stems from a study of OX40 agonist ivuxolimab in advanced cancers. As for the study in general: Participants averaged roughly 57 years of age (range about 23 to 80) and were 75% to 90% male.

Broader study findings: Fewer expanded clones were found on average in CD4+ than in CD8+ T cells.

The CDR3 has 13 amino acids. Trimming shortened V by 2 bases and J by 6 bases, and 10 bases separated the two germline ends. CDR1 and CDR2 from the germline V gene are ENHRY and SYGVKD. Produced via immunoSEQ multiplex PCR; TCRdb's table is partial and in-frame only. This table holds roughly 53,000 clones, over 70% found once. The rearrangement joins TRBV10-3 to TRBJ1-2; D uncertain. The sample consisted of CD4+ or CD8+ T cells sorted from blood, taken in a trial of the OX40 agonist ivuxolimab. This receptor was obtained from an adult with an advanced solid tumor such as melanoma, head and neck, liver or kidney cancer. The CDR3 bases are TGTGCCATCAGTGAGCCCGGGAGGGATGGCTACACCTTC. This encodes CAISEPGRDGYTF.